These 8 T cell receptor beta chains share one sample of origin, sequenced in a study of regulatory T cells in long-lasting Graves disease (dated by TCRdb to the early 2020s). The sample's time point, from its label and the paper: newly diagnosed GD, antithyroid drugs for less than 3 months. For both TCR sequencing and RNA sequencing, RNA was extracted from PBMCs in TRIzol. Library creation used multiplex PCR. Instrument on record: Illumina HiSeq 4000. iRepertoire HTBI primers and Arm-PCR amplification of CDR3 regions were used to construct TCR beta libraries. TCRdb reworked the public reads: Q25 trimming with fastp, MiXCR clone assembly, productive beta chains retained. Rows with one shared CDR3 protein collapse into an entry with the most common genes and DNA. The sample table lists roughly 420,000 distinct CDR3 sequences, about 14% of them with a count of one. Approximately 22% of the sample comes from the top ten.

Sequences were derived from peripheral blood mononuclear cells (PBMCs), sampled at new diagnosis, from a patient treated with antithyroid drugs. These receptors originate from a female donor with Graves disease.

The CDR3 here is CSVRLARRSSYNEQFF. The CDR3 nucleotides read TGCAGCGTCCGACTAGCGAGAAGGAGCTCCTACAATGAGCAGTTCTTC. This chain links TRBV29-1 with TRBJ2-1; 8 nucleotides agree with TRBD2. The ends lost 6 bases at V and 0 bases at J; junction bases unmatched: 10. Germline CDR1 and CDR2: SQVTM and ANQGSEA. The CDR3 totals 16 residues.

Many counts were recorded for this clonotype. The rearrangement links TRBV2 to TRBJ2-1; D may be TRBD1 or TRBD2 (7 bases each). From germline, CDR1 is SNHLY and CDR2 FYNNEI. Trimming took off 5 bases at V and 1 base at J, with 12 bases between the two ends. The CDR3 loop spans 15 amino acids. CDR3 in DNA: TGTGCCAGCAGTCGACAGGGAGGGTCCTACAATGAGCAGTTCTTC. This translates into CASSRQGGSYNEQFF.

This clonotype was seen at least ten times. The chain links TRBV12-5 to TRBJ1-2; D is ambiguous. The V end lost 3 bases, the J end lost 4 bases, and 12 bases lay between the germline ends. Germline CDR1 is LGHNT and CDR2 is FRNRAP. The CDR3 length is 14 residues. CDR3 DNA: TGTGCTAGTGGTTTAAATCAGATTCTCTATGGCTACACCTTC. Its protein is CASGLNQILYGYTF. Full variable domain (rest looked up from reference TRBV12-5 and TRBJ1-2): DARVTQTPRHKVTEMGQEVTMRCQPILGHNTVFWYRQTMMQGLELLAYFRNRAPLDDSGMPKDRFSAEMPDATLATLKIQPSEPRDSAVYFCASGLNQILYGYTFGSGTRLTVV.

This clonotype has a count of ten or more. The chain has TRBV19 and TRBJ1-5; D may be TRBD1 (6 bases). CDR3 length equals 16 residues. In germline, CDR1 is LNHDA, CDR2 SQIVND (reference sequence). The V and J ends lost 3 bases and 3 bases respectively, with 15 bases between them. The CDR3 is CASSMRGQEPNQPQHF. In DNA, the CDR3 is TGTGCCAGTAGTATGCGGGGGCAGGAACCCAATCAGCCCCAGCATTTT.

This clonotype appeared a single time. V is TRBV27 and J is TRBJ2-2, with D perhaps TRBD2 (6 bases). Trimming left V 2 bases short and J 7 bases short, with 14 bases between. The CDR3 is 15 amino acids. Germline V lookup: CDR1 MNHEY, CDR2 SMNVEV (reference sequence). The CDR3 bases are TGTGCCAGCAGTTTAAGGCAGGGAGGAGTCGGGGAGCTGTTTTTT. As protein: CASSLRQGGVGELFF.

This clonotype was observed many times. The chain is built from TRBV20-1 and TRBJ2-3, with TRBD2 matching 9 bases. The germline gives CDR1 DFQATT, CDR2 SNEGSKA (reference sequence). The CDR3 covers 14 residues. Unmatched junction bases numbered 5, after V lost 6 bases and J lost 1 base. CDR3 sequence (DNA): TGCAGTGCAACGACTAGCGGAGGCACAGATACGCAGTATTTT. It translates to CSATTSGGTDTQYF.

This clonotype was picked up a small number of times. The rearrangement uses TRBV5-1 and TRBJ2-5; D is ambiguous. Per germline, CDR1 SGHRS and CDR2 YFSETQ. CDR3 length: 14 residues. Trimming shortened V by 0 bases and J by 5 bases, and 11 bases separated the two germline ends. CDR3 amino acids: CASSLERAQETQYF. CDR3 in DNA: TGCGCCAGCAGCTTGGAACGAGCCCAGGAGACCCAGTACTTC. Full variable domain (rest looked up from reference TRBV5-1 and TRBJ2-5): KAGVTQTPRYLIKTRGQQVTLSCSPISGHRSVSWYQQTPGQGLQFLFEYFSETQRNKGNFPGRFSGRQFSNSRSEMNVSTLELGDSALYLCASSLERAQETQYFGPGTRLLVL.

This clonotype was observed at least ten times. CDR3 nucleotides: TGTGCCAGCAGTTTCCCCGGGAGCAGCCAGCATTTT. Its protein product is CASSFPGSSQHF. The chain joins TRBV12-3 or TRBV12-4 to TRBJ1-5; unclear D gene. There are 12 residues in the CDR3. V lost 3 bases to trimming and J lost 12 bases, with 12 bases between them.